This T cell receptor beta chain came from a study of cytomegalovirus exposure and HLA in healthy donors. The germline gives CDR1 MGHDK, CDR2 SYGVNS. The V end lost 8 bases, the J end lost 6 bases, and 10 bases lay between the germline ends. The CDR3 contains 11 residues. Amplification used 60 Vbeta primers and 13 Jbeta primers. Using immunoSEQ multiplex PCR, the repertoire was profiled, and TCRdb retains in-frame clones only, with some absent. This sample has roughly 230,000 clones; about 85% occur once, and the top ten carry about 0.25%. What was sequenced was PBMCs. The receptor was isolated from a girl aged 2-10 years in good health and CMV-seronegative. This chain links TRBV25-1 with TRBJ1-1; D possibly corresponds to TRBD1 (5 bases). CDR3 protein: CASRIRAEAFF. For the CDR3, the DNA is TGTGCCAGCCGGATCAGGGCTGAAGCTTTCTTT.